The clone carrying this TCR beta chain was observed a handful of times. The antigen remains unidentified. The junction does not match germline at one end; this may be a read error. Genomic DNA belonging to each subset was distributed in equal measure over several immunoSEQ plates. The repertoire was sequenced with immunoSEQ multiplex PCR; TCRdb's copy has only in-frame clones and lacks some. Here the sample spans about 980,000 clones, more than 75% being singletons. This CDR3 contains 15 residues. CDR1 and CDR2 (germline): SGHVS, FNYEAQ. The entry originates in a study of shared clonotypes between healthy human individuals. The study's findings and limits: Compared with clonotypes that all four donors shared, non-shared clonotypes had lower generation probabilities.

The sequence derives from a young man in good health. The sequenced sample consisted of memory CD4+ T cells sorted from blood. As to subset: CD45RA-negative fraction. The chain uses TRBV7-6 and TRBJ2-3; 11 nucleotides agree with TRBD2. CDR3 sequence (DNA): TGTGCCAGCAGCCTAGCGGGGGGCCCCTCCGTTACGCAGTATTTT. It translates to CASSLAGGPSVTQYF.